This TCR beta chain came from a study of CD8+ T cells in alopecia areata. Study background: Treated patients were given 5 to 10 mg oral tofacitinib twice daily.

As to this clone: No antigen is known for it.

Germline V gene sequence: CDR1 SEHNR, CDR2 FQNEAQ (reference sequence). This CDR3 has 15 amino acids. With V trimmed by 5 bases and J by 4 bases, 6 bases remained unmatched. RNA, once extracted, was reverse transcribed into cDNA for use as the sequencing template. Generated by immunoSEQ multiplex PCR, the TCRdb table keeps only in-frame clones and is missing some. The top ten hold approximately 3.5% of the sample, which has 150,000 to 200,000 clones, roughly three fifths seen once. Whole-study results and caveats: Possibly because of HLA-related factors, TCR sharing was less clear across patients than in mice.

The treatment denotes: oral pan-JAK inhibitor, 5-10 mg twice daily. PBMCs, the starting material, were the source of sorted CD4+ and CD8+ T cells. This sequence was found in a human donor with alopecia areata. The specimen comprised CD4+ T cells sorted from blood, sampled at week 4, from a patient treated with tofacitinib. The gene calls are TRBV7-9 and TRBJ2-7; 12 nucleotides match TRBD2. CDR3 loop: CASSTTSGGWYEQYF. CDR3 in DNA: TGTGCCAGCAGCACAACTAGCGGGGGGTGGTACGAGCAGTACTTC.